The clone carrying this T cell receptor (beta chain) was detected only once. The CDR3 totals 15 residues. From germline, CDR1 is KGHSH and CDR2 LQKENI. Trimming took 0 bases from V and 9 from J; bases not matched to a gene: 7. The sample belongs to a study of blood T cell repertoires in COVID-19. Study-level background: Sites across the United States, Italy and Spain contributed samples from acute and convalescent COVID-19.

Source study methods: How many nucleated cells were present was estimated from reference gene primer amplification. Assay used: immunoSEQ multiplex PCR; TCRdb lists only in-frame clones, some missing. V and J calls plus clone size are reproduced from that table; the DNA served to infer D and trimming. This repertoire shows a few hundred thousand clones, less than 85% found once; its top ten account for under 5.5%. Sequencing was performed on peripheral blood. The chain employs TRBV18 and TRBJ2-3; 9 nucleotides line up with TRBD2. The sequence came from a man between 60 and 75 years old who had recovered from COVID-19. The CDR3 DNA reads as TGTGCCAGCTCACCACCGGTAGCGGGGGATGGGACGCAGTATTTT. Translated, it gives CASSPPVAGDGTQYF.